This is a list of T cell receptor beta chains from one sample in a study of T cell responses to AZD1222 COVID-19 vaccine. The protocol was immunoSEQ multiplex PCR, while the TCRdb copy is restricted to in-frame clones and leaves out a portion. The data show some 120,000 clones, approximately 83% seen once. Sequencing used peripheral blood, obtained on day 0 of MenACWY control vaccination. These receptors originate from an adult in good health. CDR3s include the opening cysteine and the closing phenylalanine or tryptophan. A D gene is named only where the DNA matches it firmly. The size field is filled for only some rows; it gives once, few, many or a size class.

clone size: -
D gene: -
J gene: TRBJ1-5
V gene: TRBV6-5
CDR3 DNA: TGTGCCAGCAGGGCCCGGAGGTATAGCAATCAGCCCCAGCATTTT
CDR3 protein: CASRARRYSNQPQHF

clone size: -
D gene: -
J gene: TRBJ2-5
V gene: TRBV24-1
CDR3 DNA: TGTGCCACCAGTGACCGGGGACTGTACCAAGAGACCCAGTACTTC
CDR3 protein: CATSDRGLYQETQYF

clone size: once
D gene: -
J gene: TRBJ1-2
V gene: TRBV5-1
CDR3 DNA: TGCGCCAGCAGCTTGGCCGAGGGGGTAGATGGCTACACCTTC
CDR3 protein: CASSLAEGVDGYTF

clone size: -
D gene: -
J gene: TRBJ2-3
V gene: TRBV27
CDR3 DNA: TGTGCCAGCGCTCCTTACCCAGGCCACCTCACAGATACGCAGTATTTT
CDR3 protein: CASAPYPGHLTDTQYF

clone size: -
D gene: -
J gene: TRBJ2-3
V gene: TRBV18
CDR3 DNA: TGTGCCAGCTCACCACCTACAGGGTCGGTAGATACGCAGTATTTT
CDR3 protein: CASSPPTGSVDTQYF

clone size: -
D gene: -
J gene: TRBJ1-4
V gene: TRBV7-2
CDR3 DNA: TGTGCCAGCAGCTTAGCGCCGGTAGGGGGGAGTGAAAAACTGTTTTTT
CDR3 protein: CASSLAPVGGSEKLFF

clone size: -
D gene: -
J gene: TRBJ2-5
V gene: TRBV9
CDR3 DNA: TGTGCCAGCAGCGTGGGGGGCGGTTTGGAGACCCAGTACTTC
CDR3 protein: CASSVGGGLETQYF

clone size: -
D gene: -
J gene: TRBJ1-5
V gene: TRBV5-1
CDR3 DNA: TGCGCCAGCAGCTTGGACGGTGGCCCCAATCAGCCCCAGCATTTT
CDR3 protein: CASSLDGGPNQPQHF

clone size: -
D gene: -
J gene: TRBJ2-1
V gene: TRBV10-3
CDR3 DNA: TGTGCCATCAGCGGGAGAGCTCAGGACAATGAGCAGTTCTTC
CDR3 protein: CAISGRAQDNEQFF

clone size: -
D gene: -
J gene: TRBJ1-1
V gene: TRBV7-9
CDR3 DNA: TGTGCCAGCAGCTTTGGTGGGGGAGGGGATGCTTTCTTT
CDR3 protein: CASSFGGGGDAFF

clone size: few
D gene: TRBD1
J gene: TRBJ1-4
V gene: TRBV7-9
CDR3 DNA: TGTGCCAGCAGCTCCGGACAGGGTAGGAATGAAAAACTGTTTTTT
CDR3 protein: CASSSGQGRNEKLFF